Listed below are T cell receptor beta chains from one sample, sequenced in a study of blood T cells in healthy people across ages. Via MiXCR, TCRdb re-called the 5' RACE reads, giving one row per CDR3 protein. The sample yields about 1,800,000 distinct CDR3 sequences, about 30% seen once. Sequencing was done on a sample of blood. The receptors derive from a woman aged 25 to 45 in good health. Each CDR3 is given with its conserved first and last residue. D genes are given only for firm matches. Where a row states a size, it is once, few, many or the class of an expanded clone; other rows omit it.

D gene	clone size	V gene	J gene	CDR3 protein	CDR3 DNA
-	-	TRBV9	TRBJ2-5	CASSGGEVWETQYF	TGTGCCAGCAGCGGGGGGGAGGTCTGGGAGACCCAGTACTTC
-	many	TRBV24-1	TRBJ2-5	CATSDSGHGETQYF	TGTGCCACCAGTGACTCAGGACACGGTGAGACCCAGTACTTC
TRBD2	-	TRBV29-1	TRBJ2-4	CSIVLAGASYNEQYF	TGCAGCATTGTCCTAGCGGGTGCCTCCTACAATGAGCAGTACTTC
-	few	TRBV7-8	TRBJ2-1	CASSLVAGKEQFF	TGTGCCAGCAGTCTAGTTGCGGGAAAGGAGCAGTTCTTC
TRBD1	many	TRBV10-3	TRBJ2-7	CAISRDRGYEQYF	TGTGCCATCAGTCGTGACAGGGGCTACGAGCAGTACTTC
TRBD2	-	TRBV6-2/TRBV6-3	TRBJ2-7	CASRLAGGDEQYF	TGTGCCAGCAGGTTAGCGGGAGGAGACGAGCAGTACTTC
-	many	TRBV12-3/TRBV12-4	TRBJ2-5	CASSFRRETQYF	TGTGCCAGCAGCTTCCGTAGGGAGACCCAGTACTTC
-	-	TRBV28	TRBJ1-6	CASGLGHSPLHF	TGTGCCAGCGGTCTGGGACATTCACCCCTCCACTTT
TRBD2	few	TRBV10-3	TRBJ2-7	CAIKAGGPGEQYF	TGTGCCATCAAAGCGGGGGGGCCGGGGGAGCAGTACTTC
-	few	TRBV5-1	TRBJ1-2	CASSFGTPEVYTF	TGCGCCAGCAGCTTTGGGACTCCGGAAGTATACACCTTC
-	-	TRBV30	TRBJ1-5	CAWSASQGNQPQHF	TGTGCCTGGAGTGCCTCCCAGGGGAATCAGCCCCAGCATTTT
-	-	TRBV14	TRBJ2-5	CASSQGRLKTQYF	TGTGCCAGCAGCCAAGGGAGGTTGAAGACCCAGTACTTC
TRBD1	-	TRBV10-3	TRBJ1-4	CAIGTGPNEKLFF	TGTGCCATTGGGACAGGGCCTAATGAAAAACTGTTTTTT
TRBD2	-	TRBV10-2	TRBJ2-3	CASSEGGSGADTQYF	TGCGCCAGCAGTGAAGGCGGGAGCGGAGCAGATACGCAGTATTTT
TRBD1	-	TRBV20-1	TRBJ2-7	CSAKGTGLYEQYF	TGCAGTGCTAAGGGGACAGGGTTATACGAGCAGTACTTC
-	many	TRBV12-3/TRBV12-4	TRBJ2-4	CASRRTPGEQYF	TGTGCCAGCAGGCGGACGCCGGGGGAGCAGTACTTC
-	many	TRBV10-2	TRBJ2-1	CASSESTFIGNEQFF	TGCGCCAGCAGTGAGTCGACCTTCATTGGCAATGAGCAGTTCTTC
TRBD1	few	TRBV12-5	TRBJ2-3	CASGPTGQVYTDTQYF	TGTGCTAGTGGCCCCACGGGACAGGTCTACACAGATACGCAGTATTTT
-	many	TRBV7-2	TRBJ2-7	CASSLVSHSYEQYF	TGTGCCAGCAGCTTGGTAAGCCACTCCTACGAGCAGTACTTC
-	few	TRBV12-3/TRBV12-4	TRBJ2-1	CASSFDSPQRLDEQFF	TGTGCCAGCAGTTTCGACAGTCCCCAACGATTGGATGAGCAGTTCTTC
TRBD2	many	TRBV5-1	TRBJ2-1	CASTKDRDYYNEQFF	TGCGCCAGCACCAAAGACCGGGACTACTACAATGAGCAGTTCTTC
TRBD2	few	TRBV10-2	TRBJ2-2	CASGETSGSGELFF	TGCGCCAGCGGGGAGACTAGCGGCTCCGGGGAGCTGTTTTTT
TRBD1	few	TRBV9	TRBJ2-7	CASSVEGQGFHEQYF	TGTGCCAGCAGCGTAGAGGGACAGGGATTCCACGAGCAGTACTTC
-	-	TRBV11-2	TRBJ1-2	CASSLRTPTYGYTF	TGTGCCAGCAGCTTAAGGACGCCGACCTATGGCTACACCTTC
-	few	TRBV6-4	TRBJ2-3	CASSDLTGNTQYF	TGTGCCAGCAGTGACCTGACGGGTAATACGCAGTATTTT
TRBD2	-	TRBV2	TRBJ2-1	CASNQRDILNEQFF	TGTGCCAGCAATCAGCGGGATATTTTGAATGAGCAGTTCTTC
-	many	TRBV20-1	TRBJ2-1	CSASWRREFF	TGCAGTGCTAGTTGGCGACGGGAGTTCTTC
TRBD1	-	TRBV20-1	TRBJ1-1	CSARPSTGVHTEAFF	TGCAGTGCTAGACCATCGACAGGGGTGCACACTGAAGCTTTCTTT
-	-	TRBV20-1	TRBJ2-7	CSAPSDGGREQYF	TGCAGTGCTCCGTCGGACGGGGGGCGCGAGCAGTACTTC
-	-	TRBV12-3/TRBV12-4	TRBJ1-5	CASRATGNNQPQHF	TGTGCCAGCAGGGCGACAGGAAACAATCAGCCCCAGCATTTT
-	few	TRBV6-5	TRBJ2-7	CASSRDWSHEQYF	TGTGCCAGCAGTCGGGACTGGAGCCACGAGCAGTACTTC
-	few	TRBV29-1	TRBJ1-3	CSVRRGSGNTIYF	TGCAGCGTTCGCCGTGGCTCTGGAAACACCATATATTTT
-	-	TRBV6-4	TRBJ2-3	CASSDLGTDTQYF	TGTGCCAGCAGTGACCTCGGCACAGATACGCAGTATTTT
-	-	TRBV9	TRBJ2-3	CASSVVGVQDTQYF	TGTGCCAGCAGCGTAGTCGGGGTACAAGATACGCAGTATTTT
TRBD1	-	TRBV28	TRBJ2-7	CASSPRSQTGYEQYF	TGTGCCAGCAGTCCCCGTTCCCAGACAGGGTACGAGCAGTACTTC
TRBD1	many	TRBV5-5	TRBJ2-7	CASSYQPTSGTDFSYEQYF	TGTGCCAGCAGCTACCAACCCACCTCAGGGACAGATTTCTCCTACGAGCAGTACTTC
-	few	TRBV29-1	TRBJ1-4	CSAANRTFNEKLFF	TGCAGCGCGGCAAACAGGACGTTTAATGAAAAACTGTTTTTT
-	-	TRBV5-6	TRBJ2-4	CASLGRPGDIQYF	TGTGCCAGCTTAGGGCGCCCTGGGGACATTCAGTACTTC
-	few	TRBV30	TRBJ2-1	CAWSAGTASYNGQFF	TGTGCCTGGAGCGCCGGGACCGCCTCCTACAATGGGCAGTTCTTC
TRBD1	-	TRBV28	TRBJ1-5	CAIKNRGGHSQPQHF	TGTGCCATCAAAAACAGGGGAGGCCACAGTCAGCCCCAGCATTTT
-	-	TRBV20-1	TRBJ2-7	CSAIRDNEQYF	TGCAGTGCTATTCGGGACAATGAGCAGTACTTC
TRBD1	-	TRBV29-1	TRBJ1-2	CSGVNTGGNGYTF	TGCAGCGGGGTTAACACAGGGGGGAATGGCTACACCTTC
TRBD2	-	TRBV4-3	TRBJ2-1	CASSQGLAGINGQFF	TGCGCCAGCAGCCAAGGCCTAGCGGGTATCAATGGGCAGTTCTTC
TRBD2	-	TRBV12-3/TRBV12-4	TRBJ2-5	CASSFRASGRGETQYF	TGTGCCAGCAGTTTCAGGGCTAGCGGGAGGGGAGAGACCCAGTACTTC
-	once	TRBV9	TRBJ1-1	CASSGPGTGAFF	TGTGCCAGCAGCGGCCCCGGGACGGGGGCTTTCTTT
-	few	TRBV7-6	TRBJ1-1	CARSLGTRDTEAFF	TGTGCCCGCAGCTTAGGGACGCGGGACACTGAAGCTTTCTTT
TRBD1	few	TRBV20-1	TRBJ1-2	CSARDRGDRANYGYTF	TGCAGTGCTAGAGATCGAGGGGACAGAGCTAACTATGGCTACACCTTC
-	many	TRBV11-2	TRBJ2-7	CASSLAGTEYEQYF	TGTGCCAGCAGCTTAGCCGGGACTGAGTACGAGCAGTACTTC
-	-	TRBV20-1	TRBJ2-5	CSAVLGVSQETQYF	TGCAGTGCTGTCCTTGGGGTTTCGCAAGAGACCCAGTACTTC